Detailed here is one T cell receptor (beta chain). Antigen: not known. Only in-frame clones appear in the TCRdb table, and some are missing; sequencing was by immunoSEQ multiplex PCR. The table has about 32,000 clones, roughly 78% seen once; the top ten hold around 24%. This sample was taken from a study of a mutant IDH1 vaccine in newly diagnosed glioma. Study-level background: Vaccine administration was initiated 4-6 weeks following radiotherapy alone, or with temozolomide cycles. Prior therapy was radiotherapy, temozolomide, or both; most received both.

The CDR3 covers 13 residues. Germline assignment: CDR1 SQVTM and CDR2 ANQGSEA. V lost 6 bases, J lost 6 bases, and 8 bases stayed unmatched. Sample time point: week 11, during vaccination. Doses consisted of 300 ug of mutant IDH1 20-mer peptide each, paired with topical imiquimod. Study findings and constraints: The authors found pseudoprogression apparently unrelated to changes in top peripheral T cell clonotypes.

This rearrangement joins TRBV29-1 to TRBJ2-7; 10 positions agree with TRBD1. The TCR originated in a young man with glioma. This specimen was PBMCs, taken from a glioma patient whose treatment included an IDH1 peptide vaccine. CDR3 DNA: TGCAGCGTCAAAGGGACAGGGGTTGCCGAGCAGTACTTC. Translated, it gives CSVKGTGVAEQYF.